One sample yielded the 9 T cell receptor beta chains listed below, sequenced in a study of shared clonotypes between healthy human individuals. Generated by immunoSEQ multiplex PCR, the TCRdb table keeps only in-frame clones and is missing some. Counted here are some 2.4 million clones, approximately 93% occurring once; the ten biggest clones make up more than 0.35%. Input material: naive CD4+ T cells from PBMCs. Subset denoted: CD45RA+ positively selected. The receptors here all came from a man between 18 and 29 years old in good health. Some clones in this sample may be carry-over from other donors' samples.

This clone turned up a few times. The rearrangement joins TRBV28 to TRBJ1-1; maybe TRBD1 (6 bases). V was cut by 4 bases and J by 0 bases, with 12 bases left in between. This CDR3 has 15 residues. CDR1 is MDHEN, CDR2 SYDVKM, per germline. The chain's CDR3 is CASSSYREMNTEAFF. The CDR3 nucleotides are TGTGCCAGCAGTTCATACAGGGAGATGAACACTGAAGCTTTCTTT.

The table lists this clone with a count of one. The chain links TRBV28 to TRBJ1-6; 12 bases are a match to TRBD1. Germline-derived CDR1 and CDR2 are MDHEN and SYDVKM. V shed 5 bases, J shed 8 bases, and the junction held 10 bases outside the gene matches. There are 17 residues in the CDR3. The CDR3 region is CASSIGGTGGSDSPLHF. In nucleotides, the CDR3 is TGTGCCAGCAGTATCGGAGGGACAGGGGGCTCAGATTCACCCCTCCACTTT.

This clone appeared a few times. This rearrangement joins TRBV28 to TRBJ1-1, with D uncertain. CDR1 is MDHEN and CDR2 is SYDVKM in the germline V gene. The CDR3 is made up of 12 amino acids. With 10 bases removed from V and 7 bases from J, the gap between germline ends came to 16 bases. The CDR3 nucleotides are TGTGCCATCCGCAGTGAGCGGATTGAAGCTTTCTTT. It translates to CAIRSERIEAFF. The full variable domain, in which reference TRBV28 and TRBJ1-1 provide the parts outside the CDR3, is DVKVTQSSRYLVKRTGEKVFLECVQDMDHENMFWYRQDPGLGLRLIYFSYDVKMKEKGDIPEGYSVSREKKERFSLILESASTNQTSMYLCAIRSERIEAFFGQGTRLTVV.

The rearrangement uses TRBV5-1 and TRBJ2-1; TRBD2 aligns across 8 bases. CDR1 and CDR2 (germline): SGHRS, YFSETQ. Trimming cost V 3 bases and J 7 bases; bases outside gene matches: 6. This CDR3 contains 14 residues. CDR3 sequence reads: CASSSGRAWNEQFF. CDR3 sequence (DNA): TGCGCCAGCAGCTCCGGGAGGGCCTGGAATGAGCAGTTCTTC.

The chain has TRBV19 and TRBJ2-1; the D gene could be TRBD1 or TRBD2 (5 bases each). The CDR3 length is 17 residues. The V end lost 6 bases, the J end lost 5 bases, and 23 bases lay between the germline ends. Germline CDR1 and CDR2: LNHDA and SQIVND (reference sequence). CDR3 sequence (DNA): TGTGCCAGTAGCCCGTACCCCGGGACCGCCCCTCACAATGAGCAGTTCTTC. This sequence encodes CASSPYPGTAPHNEQFF.

The rearrangement joins TRBV30 to TRBJ1-4; D is perhaps TRBD1 (5 bases). The V gene's germline CDR1 is GTSNPN and CDR2 SVGIG (reference sequence). The V and J ends lost 1 base and 7 bases respectively, with 25 bases between them. The CDR3 contains 18 residues. CDR3 coding DNA: TGTGCCTGGAGTGAACGCCGGGACTTTCCCATAGCAGCTGAAAAACTGTTTTTT. Translation: CAWSERRDFPIAAEKLFF. The whole variable domain, filled in from reference TRBV30 and TRBJ1-4, reads SQTIHQWPATLVQPVGSPLSLECTVEGTSNPNLYWYRQAAGRGLQLLFYSVGIGQISSEVPQNLSASRPQDRQFILSSKKLLLSDSGFYLCAWSERRDFPIAAEKLFFGSGTQLSVL.

The gene calls are TRBV7-3 and TRBJ1-1; no clear D. Trimming removed 5 bases from V and 0 bases from J, with 13 bases in between. Germline CDR1 SGHTA, CDR2 FQGTGA. The CDR3 extends over 15 amino acids. Here the CDR3 reads CASSPWTGLNTEAFF. The CDR3 nucleotides read TGTGCCAGCAGCCCCTGGACTGGGCTGAACACTGAAGCTTTCTTT.

This chain joins TRBV15 and TRBJ2-5, with D perhaps TRBD1 or TRBD2 (6 bases each). Trimming removed 8 bases from V and 5 bases from J, with 15 bases in between. The CDR3 sequence is 13 residues long. Germline CDR1 reads LNHNV; CDR2 reads YYDKDF (reference sequence). CDR3 sequence: CATGTGAVETQYF. The CDR3 coding sequence is TGTGCCACCGGGACGGGGGCGGTGGAGACCCAGTACTTC.

V and J are TRBV19 and TRBJ2-7, with D perhaps TRBD2 (5 bases). CDR1 LNHDA and CDR2 SQIVND come from the germline V gene (reference sequence). CDR3 length: 11 amino acids. Trimming took 4 bases from V and 6 from J, leaving 7 bases between them. Here the CDR3 reads CASSSGPEQYF. The CDR3 DNA follows: TGTGCCAGTAGTAGCGGGCCCGAGCAGTACTTC.